These 20 T cell receptor beta chains came from one sample sequenced in a study of memory CD4+ T cells and cytomegalovirus serostatus. TCRdb keeps only in-frame clones here, not all; method: immunoSEQ multiplex PCR. The table shows over 40,000 clones, with roughly three quarters occurring only once. The sort gate was single viable CD3+CD4+CD8-CD45RO+ cells for memory CD4+ T cells. Sequencing was done on a sample of memory CD4+ T cells from blood. The receptors here all came from an adult in good health and CMV-seronegative.

The chain combines TRBV2 with TRBJ1-1; D is perhaps TRBD1 (6 bases). V shed 4 bases and J shed 2 bases, with 17 bases lying between them. The CDR3 has 16 residues. The V gene's germline CDR1 is SNHLY and CDR2 FYNNEI. CDR3 in amino acids: CASSVGTPLLNTEAFF. CDR3 nucleotide sequence: TGTGCCAGCAGTGTTGGGACACCTCTCCTAAACACTGAAGCTTTCTTT.

The chain uses TRBV9 and TRBJ2-7; no definite D call. CDR1 is SGDLS, CDR2 YYNGEE, per germline. The germline V and J ends were trimmed by 0 bases and 2 bases, with 15 bases remaining between them. The length of the CDR3 is 16 residues. The CDR3 here is CASSVAQGPATYEQYF. In nucleotides, the CDR3 is TGTGCCAGCAGCGTAGCTCAAGGGCCAGCGACCTACGAGCAGTACTTC. The whole variable domain, remainder taken from reference TRBV9 and TRBJ2-7, is DSGVTQTPKHLITATGQRVTLRCSPRSGDLSVYWYQQSLDQGLQFLIQYYNGEERAKGNILERFSAQQFPDLHSELNLSSLELGDSALYFCASSVAQGPATYEQYFGPGTRLTVT.

This chain joins TRBV11-1 and TRBJ1-1, with D maybe TRBD1 (6 bases). The CDR3 consists of 13 residues. CDR1 and CDR2 from the germline V gene are SGHAT and FQDESV (reference sequence). V was cut by 8 bases and J by 7 bases, with 17 bases left in between. CDR3 sequence (DNA): TGTGCCAGCTCCCTTAACCGGGACAATGAAGCTTTCTTT. Translation: CASSLNRDNEAFF.

V is TRBV2 and J is TRBJ2-3, with D possibly TRBD2 on 7 matching bases. V lost 5 bases to trimming and J lost 5 bases, with 11 bases between them. This CDR3 region has 13 residues. Germline V lookup: CDR1 SNHLY, CDR2 FYNNEI. The CDR3 region is CASSWRGGDTQYF. DNA for the CDR3: TGTGCCAGCAGTTGGAGGGGGGGAGATACGCAGTATTTT.

The rearrangement uses TRBV7-9 and TRBJ1-1; 7 positions match TRBD1. This CDR3 is 14 amino acids long. Trimming at V came to 5 bases and at J to 1 base, leaving 4 bases not matched to a gene. CDR1 is SEHNR and CDR2 is FQNEAQ in the germline V gene (reference sequence). The CDR3 reads CASSLQGGNTEAFF. The CDR3 DNA is TGTGCCAGCAGCCTTCAGGGGGGGAACACTGAAGCTTTCTTT.

The rearrangement joins TRBV6-1 to TRBJ2-7; 9 nucleotides line up with TRBD1. The CDR3 has 11 residues. CDR1 and CDR2 (germline): MNHNS, SASEGT. V lost 11 bases, J lost 7 bases, and 6 bases stayed unmatched. The DNA of the CDR3 is TGTGCCGCACAGGGGGCGGGGGAGCAGTACTTC. It specifies CAAQGAGEQYF.

This CDR3 is CASSFLGNYGYTF. CDR3 sequence (DNA): TGCGCCAGCAGTTTCCTGGGTAACTATGGCTACACCTTC. The chain employs TRBV23-1 and TRBJ1-2; D is uncertain. TRBV23-1 is an open reading frame, and its role is uncertain. V lost 5 bases, J lost 1 base, and 8 bases lay in between. The CDR3 is 13 amino acids.

The V and J genes are TRBV7-9 and TRBJ2-7; TRBD1 agrees at 10 bases. Germline CDR1 and CDR2: SEHNR and FQNEAQ (reference sequence). The V and J ends lost 1 base and 6 bases, in that order; junction bases with no gene match: 6. This CDR3 spans 15 amino acids. This CDR3 reads CASSLVGTGAAEQYF. The CDR3 DNA is TGTGCCAGCAGCTTAGTTGGGACAGGGGCGGCCGAGCAGTACTTC. The full variable domain, rest sourced from reference TRBV7-9 and TRBJ2-7, is DTGVSQNPRHKITKRGQNVTFRCDPISEHNRLYWYRQTLGQGPEFLTYFQNEAQLEKSRLLSDRFSAERPKGSFSTLEIQRTEQGDSAMYLCASSLVGTGAAEQYFGPGTRLTVT.

This sequence joins TRBV7-9 and TRBJ2-5; D uncertain. TRBJ2-7 explains the end of the DNA better; the J call may be wrong. Germline V gene lookup returns CDR1 SEHNR and CDR2 FQNEAQ (reference sequence). The CDR3 length is 14 residues. The CDR3 region is CASSFSQVTYEQYF. The CDR3 nucleotides read TGTGCCAGCAGCTTTTCCCAGGTTACCTACGAGCAGTACTTC.

The gene calls are TRBV2 and TRBJ1-2; D perhaps matches TRBD1 (5 bases). This CDR3 is 13 amino acids long. Germline CDR1 reads SNHLY; CDR2 reads FYNNEI. V was clipped by 6 bases and J by 4 bases, with 12 bases between them. In DNA, the CDR3 is TGTGCCAGCAGGGGGCACAGCCTCTATGGCTACACCTTC. Translating it yields CASRGHSLYGYTF.

J is TRBJ1-3 and V is TRBV6-5; weak D call: TRBD1 (6 bases). Per germline, CDR1 MNHEY and CDR2 SVGAGI. V shed 10 bases and J shed 4 bases, with 14 bases lying between them. The CDR3 has 13 amino acids. CDR3 nucleotides: TGTGCCACCACGACAGGCCGAGGAAACACCATATATTTT. Amino acid sequence: CATTTGRGNTIYF.

This chain joins TRBV7-9 and TRBJ2-1, with TRBD2 matching 10 bases. CDR1 is SEHNR and CDR2 is FQNEAQ in the germline V gene (reference sequence). The CDR3 spans 14 residues. Trimming cost V 3 bases and J 7 bases; bases outside gene matches: 3. The CDR3 region has the DNA TGTGCCAGCAGCTTTGATAGCGGGGGGAATGAGCAGTTCTTC. As protein: CASSFDSGGNEQFF.

This chain uses TRBV12-5 with TRBJ1-4, with no clear D. CDR1 LGHNT and CDR2 FRNRAP come from the germline V gene. The CDR3 has 12 amino acids. Trimming shortened V by 1 base and J by 8 bases, and 5 bases separated the two germline ends. Written as DNA, the CDR3 is TGTGCTAGTGGTTTGGCCAGAGAAAAACTGTTTTTT. Its translation: CASGLAREKLFF.

The chain couples TRBV5-8 to TRBJ2-6, with TRBD1 matching 7 bases. J was trimmed by 2 bases and V by 9 bases; bases with no gene match: 14. The CDR3 sequence is 17 residues long. CDR1 and CDR2 (germline): SGHTS, YDEGEE. The CDR3 sequence: CANKGDSTLTGANVLTF. The CDR3 coding sequence is TGTGCCAACAAGGGGGACAGTACTTTAACTGGGGCCAACGTCCTGACTTTC.

CDR3 nucleotides: TGTGCCAGCAGTCCAACCCCCCAGGGACCCTACGAGCAGTACTTC. Translating gives CASSPTPQGPYEQYF. This chain links TRBV27 with TRBJ2-7; the D call may be TRBD1 or TRBD2 (5 bases each). Per germline, CDR1 MNHEY and CDR2 SMNVEV (reference sequence). The CDR3 runs to 15 residues. V was pared by 5 bases and J by 2 bases, with 16 bases between.

This clone turned up a few times. The chain employs TRBV5-1 and TRBJ2-7, with 7 bases fitting TRBD1. V was pared by 0 bases and J by 2 bases, with 14 bases of the junction left unmatched. Germline values: CDR1 SGHRS, CDR2 YFSETQ. CDR3 length equals 18 residues. DNA of the CDR3: TGCGCCAGCAGCTTGGGCCGAGGGTCGGGACAGATGACCTACGAGCAGTACTTC. This gives the protein CASSLGRGSGQMTYEQYF.

The J gene is TRBJ2-6, the V gene TRBV18; 7 bases fit TRBD1. The J segment lost 4 bases and the V segment lost 0 bases, leaving 3 bases of the junction unmatched. Germline CDR1 reads KGHSH; CDR2 reads LQKENI. The CDR3 runs to 16 residues. The CDR3 loop is CASSPPDRVGANVLTF. The CDR3 region has the DNA TGTGCCAGCTCACCACCCGACAGGGTAGGGGCCAACGTCCTGACTTTC.

This clone showed up just once. The chain couples TRBV21-1 to TRBJ2-5; TRBD2, the table's D call, was not compared with the DNA. TRBV21-1 represents a pseudogene. The length of the CDR3 is 14 residues. CDR3 loop: CASRSRGAQETQYF. Written as DNA, the CDR3 is TGTGCCAGTAGGTCGCGGGGGGCCCAAGAGACCCAGTACTTC.

This sequence joins TRBV7-2 and TRBJ2-1; maybe TRBD2 (7 bases). The CDR3 has 13 residues. The germline V gene has CDR1 SGHTA and CDR2 FQGNSA. V lost 0 bases and J 12 bases, leaving 12 bases between the germline ends. The CDR3 DNA is TGTGCCAGCAGCTTAGCGGACGGGGGGCGGCAGTTCTTC. It specifies CASSLADGGRQFF.

The CDR3 protein is CSVGRDWATGELFF. CDR3 DNA: TGCAGCGTTGGCCGGGATTGGGCCACCGGGGAGCTGTTTTTT. V gene TRBV29-1 combines with J gene TRBJ2-2, with D possibly matching TRBD2 (5 bases). The CDR3 runs to 14 residues. The germline V gene encodes CDR1 SQVTM and CDR2 ANQGSEA. Trimming stripped 4 bases from V and 4 bases from J, with 13 bases between.